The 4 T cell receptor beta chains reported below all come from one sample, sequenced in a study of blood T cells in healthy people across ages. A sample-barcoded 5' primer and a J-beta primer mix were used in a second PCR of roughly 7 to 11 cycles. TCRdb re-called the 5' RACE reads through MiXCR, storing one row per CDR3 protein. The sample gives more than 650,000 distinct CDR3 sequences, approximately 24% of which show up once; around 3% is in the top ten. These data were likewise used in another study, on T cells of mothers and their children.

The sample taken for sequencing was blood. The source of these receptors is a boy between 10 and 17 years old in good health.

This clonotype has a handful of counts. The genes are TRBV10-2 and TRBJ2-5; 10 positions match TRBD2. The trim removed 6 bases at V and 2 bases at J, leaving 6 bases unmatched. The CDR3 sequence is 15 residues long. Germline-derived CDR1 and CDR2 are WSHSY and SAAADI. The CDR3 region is CASRTLAGAQETQYF. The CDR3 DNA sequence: TGCGCCAGCAGAACGCTAGCGGGGGCTCAAGAGACCCAGTACTTC.

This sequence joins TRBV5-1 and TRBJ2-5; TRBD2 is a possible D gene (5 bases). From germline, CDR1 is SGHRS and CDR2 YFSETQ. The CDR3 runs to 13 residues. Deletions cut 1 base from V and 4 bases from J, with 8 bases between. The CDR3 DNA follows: TGCGCCAGCAGCTTGTTTGAGGGAGAGACCCAGTACTTC. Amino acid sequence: CASSLFEGETQYF.

The CDR3 protein is CSARAAQGEKLFF. The CDR3 nucleotides are TGCAGTGCTAGAGCAGCCCAGGGGGAAAAACTGTTTTTT. V usage is TRBV20-1 and J usage is TRBJ1-4, with a tentative D call TRBD1 (6 bases). The germline gives CDR1 DFQATT, CDR2 SNEGSKA (reference sequence). Trimming took off 1 base at V and 8 bases at J, with 11 bases between the two ends. The CDR3 runs to 13 residues.

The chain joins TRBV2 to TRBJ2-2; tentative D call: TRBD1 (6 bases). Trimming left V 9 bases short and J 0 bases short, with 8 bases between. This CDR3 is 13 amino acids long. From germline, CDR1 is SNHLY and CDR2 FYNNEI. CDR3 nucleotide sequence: TGTGCCAGACAGGGTACGAACACCGGGGAGCTGTTTTTT. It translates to CARQGTNTGELFF.